Listed below are T cell receptor beta chains from one sample, sequenced in a study of cytomegalovirus exposure and HLA in healthy donors. Produced via immunoSEQ multiplex PCR; TCRdb's table is partial and in-frame only. The profile shows roughly 180,000 clones, roughly 87% of them singletons. Sequenced material: PBMCs. These TCRs come from a man aged 40-49 years in good health and CMV-seronegative. CDR3s include the opening cysteine and the closing phenylalanine or tryptophan. D genes are given only for firm matches. Only some rows state a clone size, as once, few, many or a class for expanded clones.

D	V	J	size	length	DNA	CDR3
.	TRBV6-1	TRBJ1-3	.	14	TGTGCCAGCAGGGGAGCGGGGGGCGGAAACACCATATATTTT	CASRGAGGGNTIYF
TRBD2	TRBV5-6	TRBJ2-7	.	14	TGTGCCAGCAGCTTGGATTCGGGGGGTGGGGAGCAGTACTTC	CASSLDSGGGEQYF
.	TRBV7-3	TRBJ2-1	once	13	TGTGCCAGCAGCTTAAACGCGGCGGATGAGCAGTTCTTC	CASSLNAADEQFF
.	TRBV7-6	TRBJ2-3	.	13	TGTGCCAGCAGCTTAGATCTGGGGGGTACGCAGTATTTT	CASSLDLGGTQYF
TRBD1	TRBV11-3	TRBJ1-2	once	16	TGTGCCAGCAGCTTACCGGGGACAGCGAGACACTATGGCTACACCTTC	CASSLPGTARHYGYTF
TRBD2	TRBV4-1	TRBJ2-7	.	18	TGCGCCAGCAGCCAACGACTAGCGGGGGTATCTAATCACTACGAGCAGTACTTC	CASSQRLAGVSNHYEQYF
.	TRBV5-1	TRBJ2-7	.	14	TGCGCCAGCAGCCCAGGTGGGAGCTCCTACGAGCAGTACTTC	CASSPGGSSYEQYF
.	TRBV18	TRBJ1-1	.	15	TGTGCCAGCTCTCCGCGGACTATTGGGGGAGCTGAAGCTTTCTTT	CASSPRTIGGAEAFF
TRBD1	TRBV28	TRBJ1-2	.	15	TGTGCCAGCAGTTTACCCGGACAGGGAGGGGTCGGCTACACCTTC	CASSLPGQGGVGYTF
.	TRBV19	TRBJ1-2	few	15	TGTGCCAGTAGTATAGGGGGCGTCAGGGGCGATGGCTACACCTTC	CASSIGGVRGDGYTF
TRBD1	TRBV30	TRBJ1-6	.	15	TGTGCCTGGAGCCACCGGGACAGGGAAGGTTCACCCCTCCACTTT	CAWSHRDREGSPLHF
.	TRBV5-4	TRBJ2-3	.	13	TGTGCCAGCAGCATGTCAGGGATAGATACGCAGTATTTT	CASSMSGIDTQYF
TRBD2	TRBV19	TRBJ2-3	.	18	TGTGCCAGTAGTATAGACGGGCCGGGGACTATGGGCGCAGATACGCAGTATTTT	CASSIDGPGTMGADTQYF
.	TRBV7-9	TRBJ1-5	.	16	TGTGCCAGCAGCTTAGCGCGGGGGGCGGGTGGTCAGCCCCAGCATTTT	CASSLARGAGGQPQHF
.	TRBV7-8	TRBJ1-2	.	14	TGTGCCAGCAGCTTAGGCCCGAACAGTTATGGCTACACCTTC	CASSLGPNSYGYTF
.	TRBV2	TRBJ2-7	.	13	TGTGCCAGCAGTGAAGGGCAGCGGACAGTGCAGTACTTC	CASSEGQRTVQYF
TRBD1	TRBV6-5	TRBJ1-6	.	15	TGTGCCAGCAGATGGGGGACAGCCCTTAATTCACCCCTCCACTTT	CASRWGTALNSPLHF
.	TRBV7-2	TRBJ1-2	.	14	TGTGCCAGCAGCTTCATCACAGTCAACTATGGCTACACCTTC	CASSFITVNYGYTF
TRBD1	TRBV18	TRBJ2-5	.	15	TGTGCCAGCTCACGACGGGACAGGGGAGGGGAGACCCAGTACTTC	CASSRRDRGGETQYF
TRBD1	TRBV5-1	TRBJ1-3	.	14	TGCGCCAGCAGTCTCGGACAGGAAGTAAACACCATATATTTT	CASSLGQEVNTIYF
TRBD2	TRBV11-3	TRBJ2-7	.	16	TGTGCCAGCAGCTTAACGGGCGGGGGGCATTCCTACGAGCAGTACTTC	CASSLTGGGHSYEQYF
.	TRBV18	TRBJ2-7	.	12	TGTGCCAGCTCACCATCACAATACGAGCAGTACTTC	CASSPSQYEQYF
TRBD2	TRBV30	TRBJ2-1	.	18	TGTGCCTGGAGTGTTGATTTACGATCCGGGAGGCCCTACAATGAGCAGTTCTTC	CAWSVDLRSGRPYNEQFF
TRBD2	TRBV4-3	TRBJ2-5	.	16	TGCGCCAGCAGCCAAGACCTAGCGGGGGGGCCGGAGACCCAGTACTTC	CASSQDLAGGPETQYF
.	TRBV5-4	TRBJ2-5	once	15	TGTGCCAGCAGCTCCAGGGGGGTCTATAAAGAGACCCAGTACTTC	CASSSRGVYKETQYF
.	TRBV28	TRBJ2-4	once	16	TGTGCCAGCAGTTTTACAGTAGACCTCGGGGGAAACATTCAGTACTTC	CASSFTVDLGGNIQYF
TRBD1	TRBV28	TRBJ1-2	once	15	TGTGCCAGCAGTCCCGGGACAGACTACAACTATGGCTACACCTTC	CASSPGTDYNYGYTF
.	TRBV5-1	TRBJ2-5	.	14	TGCGCCAGCAGCTTGGGTCAGGTGCCAGAGACCCAGTACTTC	CASSLGQVPETQYF
.	TRBV6-5	TRBJ2-1	.	14	TGTGCCAGCTCTTCTAGCGCCTCCTACAATGAGCAGTTCTTC	CASSSSASYNEQFF
.	TRBV7-2	TRBJ1-2	.	17	TGTGCCAGCAGCCCCCCCGGCTCCGCGGGGGACAACTATGGCTACACCTTC	CASSPPGSAGDNYGYTF
.	TRBV6-8	TRBJ2-1	.	17	TGTGCCAGCAGTTACCTCTCGAGGACTCACGAGGTGAATGAGCAGTTCTTC	CASSYLSRTHEVNEQFF
.	TRBV7-9	TRBJ2-5	.	12	TGTGCTGGGTGGGGCCTGCAAGAGACCCAGTACTTC	CAGWGLQETQYF
.	TRBV18	TRBJ1-1	once	14	TGTGCCAGCTCACCACCGAACGGGAACACTGAAGCTTTCTTT	CASSPPNGNTEAFF
TRBD1	TRBV7-2	TRBJ1-1	.	14	TGTGCCAGCAGCCTGGACAGGGTGAACACTGAAGCTTTCTTT	CASSLDRVNTEAFF
.	TRBV2	TRBJ2-3	.	13	TGTGCCAGCAGTGGGCCTCCCCCGAATACGCAGTATTTT	CASSGPPPNTQYF
TRBD2	TRBV5-6	TRBJ2-1	.	17	TGTGCCAGCAGCTTGGCCCTTCTAGCGGGGACCTACAATGAGCAGTTCTTC	CASSLALLAGTYNEQFF
.	TRBV5-1	TRBJ1-4	.	14	TGCGCCAGCAGCCGATCGGGGGATAATGAAAAACTGTTTTTT	CASSRSGDNEKLFF
.	TRBV28	TRBJ1-5	.	16	TGTGCCAGCAGTGCCAATCGTCTCTATAGCAATCAGCCCCAGCATTTT	CASSANRLYSNQPQHF
TRBD2	TRBV5-4	TRBJ2-2	.	17	TGTGCCAGCAGCTTGGGGGCTAGCGGGGCGAACACCGGGGAGCTGTTTTTT	CASSLGASGANTGELFF
TRBD2	TRBV29-1	TRBJ2-3	.	14	TGCAGCGTTCAAAAGCGAGCGGGGGGGGATACGCAGTATTTT	CSVQKRAGGDTQYF
TRBD1	TRBV6-1	TRBJ1-5	once	15	TGTGCCAGCAGGGCCGGGACAGGGGAACATCAGCCCCAGCATTTT	CASRAGTGEHQPQHF
.	TRBV7-8	TRBJ2-1	.	13	TGTGCCAGCAGCTTAGGACTTTACAATGAGCAGTTCTTC	CASSLGLYNEQFF
TRBD2	TRBV7-9	TRBJ2-5	.	18	TGTGCCAGCAGCGCTAGCGGGATAGGCCCAGGGAAGCGGGAGACCCAGTACTTC	CASSASGIGPGKRETQYF
.	TRBV9	TRBJ1-1	.	14	TGTGCCAGCAGCGCCCGAACAGTGAACACTGAAGCTTTCTTT	CASSARTVNTEAFF
.	TRBV7-9	TRBJ2-7	few	14	TGTGCCAGCAGCTTTTACATGGAGGACCAAGAGCAGTACTTC	CASSFYMEDQEQYF
.	TRBV4-3	TRBJ1-6	.	14	TGCGCCAGCAGCCAAGATTTAAGCCCCGTACCCCTCCACTTT	CASSQDLSPVPLHF
TRBD1	TRBV29-1	TRBJ1-1	.	13	TGCAGCGTACGGACAGGGGGCCTCACTGAAGCTTTCTTT	CSVRTGGLTEAFF
TRBD2	TRBV5-6	TRBJ2-7	.	12	TGTGCCAGCAGCACCGGACTAGCGGGGCAGTACTTC	CASSTGLAGQYF
TRBD1	TRBV28	TRBJ1-2	once	15	TGTGCCAGCAGTTCAACCGGGACAGGGAACTATGGCTACACCTTC	CASSSTGTGNYGYTF
TRBD1	TRBV10-3	TRBJ1-4	.	12	TGTGCCATCAGTGGACCGGACAGGGAACTGTTTTTT	CAISGPDRELFF
.	TRBV6-5	TRBJ1-1	.	12	TGTGCCAGCAGGACAGGTTGGACTGAAGCTTTCTTT	CASRTGWTEAFF
TRBD2	TRBV6-1	TRBJ2-7	.	17	TGTGCCAGCAGTGCACTAGCGGGGGGCCTCCCAACCTACGAGCAGTACTTC	CASSALAGGLPTYEQYF
.	TRBV18	TRBJ2-5	.	16	TGTGCCAGCTCACTCAATGGCAGGACAACTCAAGAGACCCAGTACTTC	CASSLNGRTTQETQYF
.	TRBV12-5	TRBJ1-1	.	17	TGTGCTAGTGGTTTCGAGGGTATTGGGGGGTATGGCACTGAAGCTTTCTTT	CASGFEGIGGYGTEAFF
.	TRBV5-6	TRBJ1-2	.	12	TGTGCCAGCAGCTTGGCAGGAAACTCCTACACCTTC	CASSLAGNSYTF
.	TRBV7-2	TRBJ1-5	.	13	TGTGCCAGCAGCTTAGGGGGGGATCAGCCCCAGCATTTT	CASSLGGDQPQHF
.	TRBV20-1	TRBJ2-5	.	11	TGCAGCGTCAAACCGGGGGAGACCCAGTACTTC	CSVKPGETQYF
.	TRBV23-1	TRBJ1-2	.	14	TGCGCCAGCAGTCAAGGAGGTGATAGCTATGGCTACACCTTC	CASSQGGDSYGYTF
.	TRBV27	TRBJ2-7	once	15	TGTGCCAGCAGTCTCGGTGGTGGGGGCAGGTACGAGCAGTACTTC	CASSLGGGGRYEQYF
.	TRBV30	TRBJ2-7	.	13	TGTGCCTGGAGCCACACACCGAATTACGAGCAGTACTTC	CAWSHTPNYEQYF